This is a list of T cell receptor beta chains from one sample in a study of identical twins. TCRdb re-called the 5' RACE reads through MiXCR, storing one row per CDR3 protein. The sample carries a few hundred thousand distinct CDR3 sequences, roughly 12% recorded once. The data were also submitted as part of a second study, on yellow fever vaccine responses in identical twins.

The specimen was memory (CD45RO+) T cells sorted from blood. The receptors come from a woman aged 18-35 years in good health. The CDR3 runs from the conserved cysteine through the conserved F or W. A D gene is named only where the DNA matches it firmly. Only some rows state a clone size, as once, few, many or a class for expanded clones.

TGTGCCAGCAGCCAACCCCTTGGCCAAGAGACCCAGTACTTC | CASSQPLGQETQYF | TRBV4-2 | - | TRBJ2-5 | - | 14
TGTGCCAGCAGTGTCGGACTAGCGGGGCAAGGGGCCGAGCAGTACTTC | CASSVGLAGQGAEQYF | TRBV2 | - | TRBJ2-7 | TRBD2 | 16
TGTGCCATCAGTGAGTTAGCGGGGGGCACAGATACGCAGTATTTT | CAISELAGGTDTQYF | TRBV10-3 | few | TRBJ2-3 | TRBD2 | 15
TGCGCCAGCAGCTTGGCCATATCTAGCGATGTCGATACGCAGTATTTT | CASSLAISSDVDTQYF | TRBV5-1 | - | TRBJ2-3 | - | 16
TGTGCCTGCAGTTTGATGGGACTAGCGGGGGGGCGGTCCAACAATGAGCAGTTCTTC | CACSLMGLAGGRSNNEQFF | TRBV12-3/TRBV12-4 | - | TRBJ2-1 | TRBD2 | 19
TGTGCCACTGGAGACAGACCGAATGAAAAACTGTTTTTT | CATGDRPNEKLFF | TRBV10-3 | - | TRBJ1-4 | - | 13
TGTGCCAGCAGCGTAGAGAGTAGCGGCTACACAGATACGCAGTATTTT | CASSVESSGYTDTQYF | TRBV9 | many | TRBJ2-3 | - | 16
TGTGCCAGCAGTGATCTGGGACAGGGCTACGAGCAGTACTTC | CASSDLGQGYEQYF | TRBV2 | - | TRBJ2-7 | TRBD1 | 14
TGTGCCAGCTCGGGGGGAGCGGAAGAGACCCAGTACTTC | CASSGGAEETQYF | TRBV7-3 | - | TRBJ2-5 | TRBD2 | 13
TGTGCCAGCAGCCGAGACGGGACGGTGCAGAACTATGGCTACACCTTC | CASSRDGTVQNYGYTF | TRBV7-9 | - | TRBJ1-2 | - | 16
TGTGCCAGCAGACCGGGACAGTACACCGGGGAGCTGTTTTTT | CASRPGQYTGELFF | TRBV28 | - | TRBJ2-2 | TRBD1 | 14
TGTGCCTGGAGTGTACCAGATACGCAGTATTTT | CAWSVPDTQYF | TRBV30 | - | TRBJ2-3 | - | 11
TGCAGCGTTTCGGACGGAAACTCCTACGAGCAGTACTTC | CSVSDGNSYEQYF | TRBV29-1 | - | TRBJ2-7 | - | 13
TGTGCCAGCAGTTTCATTAGCGGCAGCTCCTACAATGAGCAGTTCTTC | CASSFISGSSYNEQFF | TRBV27 | - | TRBJ2-1 | - | 16
TGTGCCAGCAGCTTACGGGCCAGCTCCTACGAGCAGTACTTC | CASSLRASSYEQYF | TRBV7-6 | - | TRBJ2-7 | - | 14
TGTGCCAGCAGCTTGGACCCGCAGGGGAGAGATACGCAGTATTTT | CASSLDPQGRDTQYF | TRBV5-6 | many | TRBJ2-3 | - | 15
TGCGCCAGCAGCTTGGAGCCCACAGGCTCCTACAATGAGCAGTTCTTC | CASSLEPTGSYNEQFF | TRBV5-1 | many | TRBJ2-1 | - | 16
TGTGCCAGCAGCTTAAAATCGGCACGGTTGGGACTAGCGGGACTGGGCACAGATACGCAGTATTTT | CASSLKSARLGLAGLGTDTQYF | TRBV7-3 | few | TRBJ2-3 | TRBD2 | 22
TGTGCCAGCAGCCCAAGAGGGGGAGGGCAGCCCCAGCATTTT | CASSPRGGGQPQHF | TRBV4-2 | many | TRBJ1-5 | - | 14
TGCAGCGGACAGGTAGCGGGGGCCGGCCCAGGGATCCAGTATTTT | CSGQVAGAGPGIQYF | TRBV29-1 | few | TRBJ2-3 | TRBD2 | 15
TGTGCCAGCAGCTCGCGCAATGAGCAGTTCTTC | CASSSRNEQFF | TRBV7-9 | many | TRBJ2-1 | - | 11
TGTGCCAGCAGCTTAGAGCTGGGTTCCGGGGGCCAAGAGACCCAGTACTTC | CASSLELGSGGQETQYF | TRBV7-9 | - | TRBJ2-5 | - | 17
TGTGCCAGCAGCCCTGGGACTAGCGGGAGGAGTGAGCAGTACTTC | CASSPGTSGRSEQYF | TRBV7-2 | few | TRBJ2-7 | TRBD2 | 15
TGTGCCAGCAGTTTCATGGGGGCAACTAATGAAAAACTGTTTTTT | CASSFMGATNEKLFF | TRBV12-3/TRBV12-4 | many | TRBJ1-4 | - | 15
TGTGCCAGCAGCCAAGGGGTCCCTCGGGGGACTGAAGCTTTCTTT | CASSQGVPRGTEAFF | TRBV3-1 | many | TRBJ1-1 | - | 15
TGTGCCAGCAGTTACTGGGGCAATCAGCCCCAGCATTTT | CASSYWGNQPQHF | TRBV6-5 | few | TRBJ1-5 | - | 13
TGTGCCAGCAGCTTAGGGGGGGGACTAGCGGGACAGCCATCGTACTTC | CASSLGGGLAGQPSYF | TRBV7-8 | few | TRBJ2-7 | TRBD2 | 16
TGTGCCAGCAGCTTGCTGAGGGCCGGGATCCAAGAGACCCAGTACTTC | CASSLLRAGIQETQYF | TRBV5-6 | few | TRBJ2-5 | - | 16
TGTGCCAGTGTCCGGACTAGCGGGGGCTACGAGCAGTACTTC | CASVRTSGGYEQYF | TRBV12-3/TRBV12-4 | few | TRBJ2-7 | TRBD2 | 14
TGTGCTAGCAGCCCGGGACGGGGGGAAGAGACCCAGTACTTC | CASSPGRGEETQYF | TRBV7-7 | - | TRBJ2-5 | TRBD2 | 14
TGTGCCAGCAGCGCCGTATCTCCGATAGGGGGCTTGACCGGGGAGCTGTTTTTT | CASSAVSPIGGLTGELFF | TRBV9 | few | TRBJ2-2 | TRBD1 | 18
TGCAGCGTTAAAGGCGGGGGTCAGGGAGAAAAACTGTTTTTT | CSVKGGGQGEKLFF | TRBV29-1 | - | TRBJ1-4 | - | 14
TGTGCCAGCAGTTTAAAAGCGGGAGGGAGTAATGAGCAGTTCTTC | CASSLKAGGSNEQFF | TRBV12-3/TRBV12-4 | many | TRBJ2-1 | TRBD2 | 15
TGTGCCAGCAGCGGGAGCGTCAATGAGCAGTTCTTC | CASSGSVNEQFF | TRBV2 | - | TRBJ2-1 | - | 12
TGTGCCAGCAGCTTAACGGGGGTGAAATTGTATTTT | CASSLTGVKLYF | TRBV7-2 | few | TRBJ2-3 | - | 12
TGTGCCAGCAGTATCCGGGACGGGCGTACCTACGAGCAGTACTTC | CASSIRDGRTYEQYF | TRBV28 | few | TRBJ2-7 | - | 15
TGCAGCGTCAAAATGGGACAGGGCTCCTACGAGCAGTACTTC | CSVKMGQGSYEQYF | TRBV29-1 | many | TRBJ2-7 | TRBD1 | 14
TGTGCCAGCAGCTTGAATCTAGGGACTAGCGGGAGGGCCAGCAATGAGCAGTTCTTC | CASSLNLGTSGRASNEQFF | TRBV11-1 | - | TRBJ2-1 | TRBD2 | 19
TGTGCCAGTGGACTCCCCGAAGGGGAGCAGTACTTC | CASGLPEGEQYF | TRBV6-1 | few | TRBJ2-7 | - | 12
TGTGCCAGCAGCTTTTTAAGCACAGATACGCAGTATTTT | CASSFLSTDTQYF | TRBV7-3 | many | TRBJ2-3 | - | 13